The sequence of this T cell receptor beta chain was determined in a study of cytomegalovirus exposure and HLA in healthy donors (dated by TCRdb to 2015 to 2018). Broadly, across the study: An earlier analysis of 587 of the donors reported 250 to 350 Gb of sequence data and around 120 million unique TCR beta sequences obtained from about 180 million T cells. The study used immunosequencing to profile the T cell repertoires of approximately 630 subjects and linked those repertoires to cytomegalovirus serostatus. The aim of the study was to test whether cataloging public T cell receptors could identify signatures of past pathogen exposure. Roughly 300 gigabases of sequencing data and approximately 91 million unique TCR sequences made up an early release that covered 640 HLA-typed donors. On average, about 200,000 unique TCR beta nucleotide sequences were sequenced per donor among some 420 genotyped donors of the cohort, with roughly a sixth of those sequences being non-productive. Donor age, sex, ethnicity and CMV serostatus were collected together with the repertoire data. To study patterns of TCR occurrence, a later analysis re-analyzed previously published TCR beta repertoires from 650 to 750 donors and added high-resolution HLA genotyping. In a later genetic analysis, genome-wide SNP genotypes for about 65% of the roughly 700 donors were used, and that subset was treated as a discovery cohort. About five DR-DQ haplotypes were treated as single units for association and clustering because of strong linkage in the cohort. An earlier analysis of fewer than 750 of the donors used high-throughput TCR beta sequencing to judge whether each TCR beta V gene segment behaved as functional or pseudogenic. Both class I and class II loci were covered by HLA typing, at four-digit resolution. Rather than using new phenotypic data, the later analysis identified candidate immune exposures from TCR beta sequences and from how often those sequences occurred across donors. To predict cytomegalovirus infection status, the study combined high-throughput TCR immunosequencing, statistical association of individual TCRs with disease status, and machine learning. All discovery cohort repertoires had been generated using a single sequencing platform. A separate validation cohort of approximately 120 different subjects was used in addition to the roughly 640-subject first cohort. Of the roughly 390 genotyped donors, approximately 83% fell in the genetic ancestry cluster associated with self-reported Caucasian donors. Typing coverage differed by locus: A, B, C, DRB1 and DQB1 were typed in roughly 629-640 donors, DQA1 in around 500, DPA1 in some 570, and DPB1 in 450 to 480.

About this clone: Its specific antigen is unknown.

The library was generated by the immunoSEQ multiplex PCR assay. For the multiplex PCR, a mixture combining 60 forward primers for TCR Vbeta segments and 13 reverse primers for TCR Jbeta segments was used. Amplification of the CDR3 region of rearranged TCR beta genes was performed with a multiplex PCR assay on genomic DNA. The amplified TCR beta libraries were sequenced on the Illumina HiSeq System as 87-base-pair reads. The authors processed their data as follows. In a later analysis, tens of millions of unique TCR beta chains were counted across the roughly 670 repertoires, and about 10 million of these chains were shared by at least two donors. To remove PCR and sequencing errors, raw reads were error-corrected and collapsed into unique sequences using a nearest-neighbor algorithm that merged closely related sequences. Alignment of CDR3 sequences to IMGT reference sequences was used to assign V, D and J gene segments. For a sequence to be retained, a match of at least six nucleotides was required to both a V gene segment and a J gene segment. Rearrangements were classified as productive when the CDR3 lacked stop codons and remained in frame with V and J, and all other rearrangements were classified as non-productive. Following IMGT convention, CDR3 was defined as the stretch from the second conserved V-encoded cysteine to the conserved J-encoded phenylalanine. The earlier analysis of some 540 of the donors excluded any sequence lacking an unambiguous match to a single V gene segment. An earlier analysis of 587 of the donors classified V segments as functional when productive rearrangements were above 56.7% and as segregating when the standard deviation between donors was above 5%. A statistical classification framework was developed to diagnose cytomegalovirus status using the catalog of TCR beta chain sequences. In a later analysis, V and J genes were assigned by comparing TCR nucleotide sequences against IMGT/GENE-DB human TR gene sequences. A later analysis assigned CDR3 sequences and most-parsimonious VDJ recombination scenarios with the TCRdist pipeline. In a later analysis, each TCR beta chain was defined by its CDR3 amino acid sequence together with its V-gene family, and reads without a unique V-gene family were excluded. To address suspected cross-contamination and a sequencing artifact, a later analysis removed roughly 640 highly shared, low-generation-probability nucleotide sequences. A later analysis calculated a clonal expansion index for each public chain from normalized within-repertoire ranks of inferred template counts. Generation probabilities in a later analysis came from a VDJ recombination model fitted to out-of-frame rearrangements, and those results were checked against IGoR. In a later analysis, TCR-TCR, TCR-HLA and TCR-CMV co-occurrence was scored with hypergeometric tests, and a repertoire-size bias correction was applied to TCR pairs. False discovery rates were estimated in a later analysis by permuting HLA or CMV assignments 20 times. A later analysis grouped co-occurring TCRs with DBSCAN, adding TCRdist sequence similarity when clustering within HLA-allele-positive subsets. Repertoires with fewer than 30,000 or more than 120,000 public chains, plus five repertoires with anomalous nucleotide sharing, were excluded from co-occurrence clustering. TCRdb limited this immuneACCESS table to in-frame rearrangements with V and J called. A share of clones is missing; checked studies link under half to unresolved V genes, and the rest is unexplained. V, J and clone size reflect that table, while D and trimming were determined from the DNA. The table of this sample itemizes 100,000 to 150,000 clones. The leading ten clones occupy about 2.3% of the sample.

The cohort was made up of approximately 670 healthy bone marrow donors. Cohort members were all nominally healthy when sampled, although unrecorded immune exposures were likely present. The donor was CMV seronegative and was included in the group of over 300 seronegative cohort members. Each donor provided a peripheral blood sample, and peripheral blood mononuclear cells were used for TCR beta sequencing. The Qiagen DNeasy Blood Extraction Kit was used to extract genomic DNA from the blood cell samples. What the work shows at the level of the full study, not this receptor alone: A later genetic analysis associated a missense DCLRE1C variant with V-gene and J-gene trimming of TCR beta chains, and an independent cohort replicated the association. A further reported finding was that TCR beta sequences accurately predicted the HLA-A and HLA-B alleles for most subjects in the first cohort. The study listed 150 to 200 TCR beta chains as associated with cytomegalovirus. Because counts were too low, 15 to 20 rarely observed V segments, including chromosome 9 orphons, were excluded from the earlier analysis of several hundred of the donors. According to the authors, the approach could potentially be generalized to other disease states and immunological phenotypes. When HLA alleles, especially DR and DQ, strongly co-occurred, TCR associations were difficult to assign to individual alleles. According to a later genetic analysis, donors in an Asian-associated ancestry cluster had fewer N-insertions in productive TCRs than the approximately 670-donor mean. Cytomegalovirus status was reported to be diagnosed by the classifier with high specificity and sensitivity in both the original and validation cohorts. The cohort was sequenced for TCR beta chains only, and without alpha or paired-chain data the features that could be detected were limited. Sequencing depth was assumed to be roughly uniform across donors in the presence/absence analyses, though that assumption may not hold. Correlated functional status among segregating V segments might be attributable to linkage disequilibrium, but an unknown experimental factor could not be ruled out. A later analysis found that TCR association rates varied across HLA loci, with DRB1 alleles showing the most associated TCRs and HLA-C alleles the fewest. A later analysis associated 16,951 TCR beta sequences with specific HLA alleles at a false discovery rate of 0.05. While some public TCRs were present in many individuals, most TCR sequences turned up only very rarely across donors. According to a later analysis, parvovirus B19, influenza, CMV and Epstein-Barr virus appeared linked to several top co-occurrence clusters. Because some donors lacked HLA typing at each locus, the association tests relied only on the typed subset. In an earlier analysis of about 540 of the donors, most TCR beta V segments were observed in productive rearrangements about 90% or about 30% of the time, broadly matching IMGT annotations. Immune exposure information for the cohort was limited to CMV serostatus. Most CMV-associated TCR beta chains appeared to be HLA-restricted in a later analysis, and the HLA associations seemed to be driven largely by CMV exposure. In a later analysis, HLA-associated TCR beta chains were found to be more clonally expanded and to have lower generation probabilities than equally common non-associated chains. A group of highly shared sequence variants was considered likely to be a technical artifact of the sequencing pipeline. A few of the identified cytomegalovirus-associated TCR beta chains were confirmed in vitro to be specific for cytomegalovirus antigens.

Sample: PBMCs. This TCR came from a man aged 40-55 years in good health and CMV-seronegative.

CDR3 region: CASSTAGLAGADTQYF. DNA sequence: TGTGCCAGCAGCACCGCGGGACTAGCGGGAGCAGATACGCAGTATTTT. The rearrangement joined TRBV5-4 to TRBJ2-3; 14 central bases correspond to TRBD2. CDR1 and CDR2 were assigned from the germline V gene (reference sequence) as SGHNT and YYREEE. The CDR3 runs 16 residues from the cysteine to the phenylalanine. Of the read, only the CDR3 DNA is kept; its 48 bases are in frame from base 1. The junction shows trimming of 4 bases on V and 4 bases on J, and the gene matches do not reach 5 bases of it.